A selection of T cell receptor beta chains follows, all from one sample in a study of liver allograft versus peripheral blood T cells. MiXCR, applied by TCRdb to the reads, yields one record per CDR3 protein. The table records about 7,900 distinct CDR3 sequences, 15% to 20% of them present only once. These receptors originate from a human patient who had a liver transplant. Certain T cells may be donor cells from the graft. Each CDR3 is given with its conserved first and last residue. The D gene is left open where the match is weak. The size field is filled for only some rows; it gives once, few, many or a size class.

medium-sized | TRBJ2-3 | TRBD1 | TRBV6-6 | CASRLKGATGLFPSSTDTQYF | TGTGCCAGCAGGTTGAAGGGGGCGACTGGACTCTTCCCGTCTAGCACAGATACGCAGTATTTT
- | TRBJ2-7 | TRBD1 | TRBV20-1 | CSASDRVTYEQYF | TGCAGTGCTTCCGACAGGGTAACCTACGAGCAGTACTTC
medium-sized | TRBJ2-2 | TRBD1 | TRBV6-1 | CASSDRDRGLSGELFF | TGTGCCAGCAGTGACCGGGACAGGGGGCTATCCGGGGAGCTGTTTTTT
few | TRBJ1-5 | TRBD1 | TRBV2 | CASSERTGGYSNQPQHF | TGTGCCAGCAGTGAACGGACAGGGGGTTATAGCAATCAGCCCCAGCATTTT
medium-sized | TRBJ2-7 | - | TRBV6-5 | CASSYSGSYEQYF | TGTGCCAGCAGTTACTCTGGCTCCTACGAGCAGTACTTC
medium-sized | TRBJ2-7 | TRBD2 | TRBV7-2 | CASSLSGGPSYEQYF | TGTGCCAGCAGCTTATCGGGGGGGCCCTCCTACGAGCAGTACTTC
- | TRBJ1-3 | TRBD1 | TRBV20-1 | CSAIPDRDSGNTIYF | TGCAGTGCTATCCCGGACAGGGACTCTGGAAACACCATATATTTT
few | TRBJ2-7 | - | TRBV30 | CAWSVSRGLQSYEQYF | TGTGCCTGGAGTGTTAGTCGGGGACTGCAGTCCTACGAGCAGTACTTC
few | TRBJ2-7 | TRBD2 | TRBV20-1 | CSATRLADTYEQYF | TGCAGTGCTACTCGGCTAGCGGATACCTACGAGCAGTACTTC
few | TRBJ2-1 | TRBD1 | TRBV9 | CASSVTTGPYNEQFF | TGTGCCAGCAGCGTAACGACAGGGCCCTACAATGAGCAGTTCTTC
medium-sized | TRBJ1-3 | - | TRBV6-1 | CASSEEVSVFSGNTIYF | TGTGCCAGCAGTGAAGAGGTATCTGTCTTCTCTGGAAACACCATATATTTT
few | TRBJ2-7 | - | TRBV10-3 | CAITIGQNGEREQYF | TGTGCCATCACCATCGGACAGAACGGTGAACGCGAGCAGTACTTC
- | TRBJ1-5 | - | TRBV24-1 | CATSDRDRHNQPQHF | TGTGCCACCAGTGACCGCGACAGACACAATCAGCCCCAGCATTTT
few | TRBJ2-6 | - | TRBV7-9 | CVSSSLDSGANVLTF | TGTGTCAGCAGCTCTCTGGATTCTGGGGCCAACGTCCTGACTTTC
medium-sized | TRBJ2-7 | - | TRBV27 | CASSFGGGEQYF | TGTGCCAGCAGTTTTGGGGGTGGGGAGCAGTACTTC
- | TRBJ1-6 | - | TRBV7-9 | CASSRLGKSTSPLHF | TGTGCCAGCAGCCGCTTGGGGAAATCGACCTCACCCCTCCACTTT
many | TRBJ2-7 | TRBD2 | TRBV27 | CASSNSGGYEQYF | TGTGCCAGCAGTAATAGCGGGGGCTACGAGCAGTACTTC
few | TRBJ2-7 | TRBD1 | TRBV11-2 | CASSLGTGTSYEQYF | TGTGCCAGCAGCTTAGGGACAGGTACCTCCTACGAGCAGTACTTC
few | TRBJ2-1 | - | TRBV6-2/TRBV6-3 | CASSLSNEQFF | TGTGCCAGCAGTTTGTCCAATGAGCAGTTCTTC
- | TRBJ1-4 | - | TRBV6-5 | CASSYSSHDRLNEKLFF | TGTGCCAGCAGTTACTCGAGCCATGACAGGCTGAATGAAAAACTGTTTTTT
medium-sized | TRBJ1-2 | - | TRBV27 | CASSLVPQTYGYTF | TGTGCCAGCAGTTTGGTTCCGCAAACCTATGGCTACACCTTC
- | TRBJ1-2 | TRBD1 | TRBV6-6 | CASGPSTGPYNYGYTF | TGTGCCAGCGGCCCCTCGACAGGGCCGTATAACTATGGCTACACCTTC
many | TRBJ1-4 | - | TRBV10-3 | CAISDFLRTENEKLFF | TGTGCCATCAGTGATTTCTTGAGGACAGAGAATGAAAAACTGTTTTTT
- | TRBJ1-1 | TRBD1 | TRBV30 | CAWGQGGKLKEAEAFF | TGTGCCTGGGGACAGGGGGGTAAGTTGAAGGAAGCTGAAGCTTTCTTT
medium-sized | TRBJ2-7 | - | TRBV18 | CASSPPTGSYEQYF | TGTGCCAGCTCACCACCAACGGGATCCTACGAGCAGTACTTC
once | TRBJ2-7 | - | TRBV6-5 | CASSYSKAGSYEQYF | TGTGCCAGCAGTTACTCTAAGGCCGGCTCCTACGAGCAGTACTTC
many | TRBJ1-6 | TRBD1 | TRBV13 | CASGHGGTGGKKALHF | TGTGCCAGCGGGCACGGAGGGACAGGGGGGAAAAAGGCCCTCCACTTT
- | TRBJ1-2 | - | TRBV12-3/TRBV12-4 | CASTPEGETYGYTF | TGTGCCAGCACCCCCGAGGGGGAGACCTATGGCTACACCTTC
medium-sized | TRBJ1-3 | - | TRBV29-1 | CSVVPSSGNTIYF | TGCAGCGTCGTACCGAGCTCTGGAAACACCATATATTTT
- | TRBJ1-1 | - | TRBV7-9 | CASSFLQGPETEAFF | TGTGCCAGCAGTTTCCTCCAGGGGCCTGAAACTGAAGCTTTCTTT
- | TRBJ2-7 | TRBD2 | TRBV7-2 | CASSPGTSGGYEQYF | TGTGCCAGCAGCCCCGGGACTAGCGGGGGGTACGAGCAGTACTTC
few | TRBJ1-1 | - | TRBV9 | CASSVEAEKNTEAFF | TGTGCCAGCAGCGTAGAGGCAGAGAAGAACACTGAAGCTTTCTTT
medium-sized | TRBJ1-2 | - | TRBV29-1 | CSVPAGAGYTF | TGCAGCGTACCCGCAGGGGCCGGCTACACCTTC